The rows below give T cell receptor beta chains drawn from one sample of a study of Ad26.COV2.S vaccination and SARS-CoV-2 variants. Generated by immunoSEQ multiplex PCR, the TCRdb table keeps only in-frame clones and is missing some. The sample lists more than 400,000 clones, 90% seen once, with around 4.2% in the top ten. The sample in question was peripheral blood, obtained in a trial of Ad26.COV2.S vaccine versus placebo. Source of these receptors: a person aged 18-60 years who received the Ad26.COV2.S COVID-19 vaccine or a placebo. CDR3s include the opening cysteine and the closing phenylalanine or tryptophan. Fields, in order: V gene, CDR3 protein.

V: TRBV6-5
CDR3: CASSLRADFYNEQFF

V: TRBV4-3
CDR3: CASSQEKSRGYEQYF

V: TRBV15
CDR3: CATSRDLAGNTEAFF

V: TRBV5-6
CDR3: CASSLGGVIDQYF

V: TRBV6-1
CDR3: CASSENPGSNYEQYF

V: TRBV9
CDR3: CASSVEVAWGNTGELFF

V: TRBV4-1
CDR3: CASSQGLQETQYF

V: TRBV10-3
CDR3: CAISELGEQFF

V: TRBV11-1
CDR3: CASSRTGTGYEQYF

V: TRBV5-5
CDR3: CASSLTSLYEQYF

V: TRBV7-2
CDR3: CASSVDGGTEAFF

V: TRBV5-1
CDR3: CASSSRDSYEQYF

V: TRBV3-1/TRBV3-2
CDR3: CASSQGGETQYF

V: TRBV28
CDR3: CASSLLGTGVSGANVLTF

V: TRBV12-3/TRBV12-4
CDR3: CASSFLGGETQYF

V: TRBV9
CDR3: CASSGWGWTNTGELFF

V: TRBV4-1
CDR3: CASNLRDGGYNEQFF

V: TRBV9
CDR3: CASSPGQLFYGYTF

V: TRBV4-3
CDR3: CASSQDRVLSGNTIYF

V: TRBV18
CDR3: CASSPVREGPAFF

V: TRBV14
CDR3: CASSLRTSGRYEQYF

V: TRBV7-8
CDR3: CASSPRTGELFF

V: TRBV20-1
CDR3: CSASGPRGGTGIDYGYTF

V: TRBV10-3
CDR3: CAVLTANTEAFF

V: TRBV9
CDR3: CASSGHMNTEAFF

V: TRBV5-6
CDR3: CASSLAGVYEQYF

V: TRBV7-9
CDR3: CASSLIKGIMYNEQFF

V: TRBV2
CDR3: CASSLGAGGEQFF

V: TRBV18
CDR3: CASSSGQGFGNTIYF

V: TRBV2
CDR3: CASSATGPTGNTIYF

V: TRBV14
CDR3: CASSQVWGSPQETQYF

V: TRBV27
CDR3: CASSPDASGRPYEQYF

V: TRBV7-8
CDR3: CASSPTTEAFF

V: TRBV7-9
CDR3: CASSAIRDRGLGEQYF

V: TRBV10-3
CDR3: CAISDSGSNEQFF

V: TRBV5-5
CDR3: CASSLRWDSNQPQHF

V: TRBV28
CDR3: CASSLFRRSTQYF

V: TRBV19
CDR3: CASSETSGAPYNEQFF

V: TRBV5-1
CDR3: CASSRGRAITGELFF

V: TRBV19
CDR3: CASSVSGGPQETQYF

V: TRBV2
CDR3: CASNWEGAGELFF

V: TRBV19
CDR3: CASSISLAGTDSYEQYF

V: TRBV25-1
CDR3: CASSDGLAGGNEQFF

V: TRBV6-6
CDR3: CASSPQPGTEVYEQYF

V: TRBV9
CDR3: CASSAQPRQEPKPHNYGYTF

V: TRBV29-1
CDR3: CSAHIPLGAFPSGRYTDTQYF

V: TRBV5-6
CDR3: CASRVTGEGTDTQYF

V: TRBV7-9
CDR3: CASSPDPGTASNEKLFF

V: TRBV21-1
CDR3: CASSKKGGLNSNSPLHF

V: TRBV6-5
CDR3: CASSRSGRHYNEQFF

V: TRBV21-1
CDR3: CASLRAGELFF

V: TRBV9
CDR3: CASSDWRDRDNNEQFF